This T cell receptor (beta chain) emerged from a study of CD8 T cells in Susac syndrome. Sequencing of TCR beta was performed on blood CD8+ T cells and on blood CD4+ T cells. This clonotype was detected only once. RNA amounts of about 0.5 to 1 ug underwent reverse transcription with random hexamers. Across 54 Vbeta and 13 Jbeta, TCR beta CDR3 was amplified with immunoSEQ multiplex PCR. A single record per CDR3 protein comes from TCRdb applying MiXCR to the immunoSEQ multiplex PCR reads. The table has under 200,000 distinct CDR3 sequences, 85% to 95% seen once; the top ten hold around 0.1%. The CDR3 is made up of 14 amino acids. CDR1 and CDR2 (germline): SGHTA, FQGTGA. V was trimmed by 2 bases and J by 0 bases, leaving 4 bases between them.

The source material was CD4+ T cells from PBMCs. The rearrangement links TRBV7-3 to TRBJ2-2; no definite D call. This clonotype originated in a human donor in good health. The CDR3 loop reads CASSLGTNTGELFF. The DNA for the CDR3 is TGTGCCAGCAGCTTAGGAACGAACACCGGGGAGCTGTTTTTT.